The rows below give T cell receptor beta chains drawn from one sample of a study of technical replicates of blood from several donors. Some clones are missing from TCRdb's copy, which holds only in-frame ones; the method was immunoSEQ multiplex PCR. This sample yields under 95,000 clones, of which roughly 94% are seen a single time; 0.25% belongs to the top ten. The sample taken for sequencing was T cells isolated from PBMCs. These receptors originate from a human donor in good health. The CDR3 runs from the conserved cysteine through the conserved F or W. The order of the fields is V gene, D gene, J gene, clone size, CDR3 DNA, CDR3 protein. A D gene is named only where the DNA matches it firmly. Not all rows give a size; the values are once, few, many and, for expanded clones, a class.

TRBV11-3	-	TRBJ2-1	-	TGTGCCAGCAGCCCCGGGTCCCTCGGCCCCTACAATGAGCAGTTCTTC	CASSPGSLGPYNEQFF
TRBV5-4	-	TRBJ2-1	-	TGTGCCAGCAGCCCCGGGACACTACTCTACAATGAGCAGTTCTTC	CASSPGTLLYNEQFF
TRBV27	TRBD1	TRBJ1-5	-	TGTGCCAGCAGGCCGACAGGGACAGATCAGCCCCAGCATTTT	CASRPTGTDQPQHF
TRBV4-2	TRBD2	TRBJ2-5	-	TGTGCCAGCAGCCGCCTGACTAGCGGGGGGGATGGGGTGGAGACCCAGTACTTC	CASSRLTSGGDGVETQYF
TRBV4-1	TRBD1	TRBJ2-1	-	TGCGCCAGCAGCCAGGAGACAGGGGATGAGCAGTTCTTC	CASSQETGDEQFF
TRBV29-1	-	TRBJ2-7	-	TGCAGCGTTGTAGACAGCTCCTACGAGCAGTACTTC	CSVVDSSYEQYF
TRBV18	TRBD1	TRBJ2-5	-	TGTGCCAGCTCAGCCTCGCCGGGACAGGGAGAAGAGACCCAGTACTTC	CASSASPGQGEETQYF
TRBV19	-	TRBJ1-1	-	TGTGCCAGTAGTATAGGAGTGAACACTGAAGCTTTCTTT	CASSIGVNTEAFF
TRBV9	TRBD2	TRBJ2-3	-	TGTGCCAGCAGCGCTTTTAGCGGGGGGGGCACAGATACGCAGTATTTT	CASSAFSGGGTDTQYF
TRBV27	TRBD1	TRBJ1-2	-	TGTGCCAGCAGTTCTGGGACAGGGAAGAGTGGCTACACCTTC	CASSSGTGKSGYTF
TRBV5-1	-	TRBJ2-7	-	TGCGCCAGCAGCCCCCCGACTAGCTCCTACGAGCAGTACTTC	CASSPPTSSYEQYF
TRBV4-1	-	TRBJ1-1	once	TGCGCCAGCAGCCTATTCACAGGGACCACTGAAGCTTTCTTT	CASSLFTGTTEAFF
TRBV25-1	-	TRBJ1-1	-	TGTGCCAGCAGTGAATATATGGGAGTTGAAGCTTTCTTT	CASSEYMGVEAFF
TRBV6-5	-	TRBJ2-7	-	TGTGCCAGCAGTTACTCGGCCGAGGGCTACGAGCAGTACTTC	CASSYSAEGYEQYF
TRBV6-5	-	TRBJ2-7	-	TGTGCCAGCAGTTACTCGATAAGTAGGGGAGGACACGAGCAGTACTTC	CASSYSISRGGHEQYF
TRBV28	-	TRBJ1-2	-	TGTGCCAGCAGTTTAAGACTTTATGGCTACACCTTC	CASSLRLYGYTF
TRBV30	-	TRBJ1-2	-	TGTGCCTGGAGTGGAACAGGGAAATATGGCTACACCTTC	CAWSGTGKYGYTF
TRBV2	TRBD1	TRBJ2-1	-	TGTGCCAGCAGTGTACTCGGGACAGGGGAGGGCGATGAGCAGTTCTTC	CASSVLGTGEGDEQFF
TRBV6-1	TRBD1	TRBJ2-5	-	TGTGCCAGCAGTGAAAGGGACAGAGAGACCCAGTACTTC	CASSERDRETQYF
TRBV7-3	TRBD2	TRBJ2-3	-	TGTGCCAGCAGCCGGATAGCGGGGGGTTCGCGTACTAGCACAGATACGCAGTATTTT	CASSRIAGGSRTSTDTQYF
TRBV7-3	-	TRBJ1-6	-	TGTGCCAGCTGCCAGAGGGTATCCTATAATTCACCCCTCCACTTT	CASCQRVSYNSPLHF
TRBV6-5	-	TRBJ1-1	-	TGTGCCAGCAGTTACGGGGCAGCTATGAACACTGAAGCTTTCTTT	CASSYGAAMNTEAFF
TRBV11-2	TRBD1	TRBJ2-3	-	TGTGCCAGCAGCTTAGTAGTGGGGACAGGGGGCAGTGATACGCAGTATTTT	CASSLVVGTGGSDTQYF
TRBV19	TRBD1	TRBJ1-2	-	TGTGCCAGTAACAAAGCCAGGACAGGGGACTATGGCTACACCTTC	CASNKARTGDYGYTF
TRBV18	TRBD1	TRBJ1-1	-	TGTGCCAGCTCACCCTCCGGACAGGGGCGCGACACTGAAGCTTTCTTT	CASSPSGQGRDTEAFF
TRBV5-6	-	TRBJ1-1	once	TGTGCCAGCAGCTTGGGGAGAATTAGTGAAGCTTTCTTT	CASSLGRISEAFF
TRBV28	-	TRBJ2-7	-	TGTGCCAGCAGTTTAGCCGGCGGATTCTACGAGCAGTACTTC	CASSLAGGFYEQYF
TRBV4-1	-	TRBJ1-3	-	TGCGCCAGCAGCCGTATCCCAACAGGGAGCTCTGGAAACACCATATATTTT	CASSRIPTGSSGNTIYF
TRBV5-1	TRBD2	TRBJ2-1	-	TGCGCCAGCAGCTTCTTTGGACTAGCGGGTTTTTCCTACAATGAGCAGTTCTTC	CASSFFGLAGFSYNEQFF
TRBV28	TRBD1	TRBJ2-2	-	TGTGCCAGCTGGTCGGGACAGGCGAACACCGGGGAGCTGTTTTTT	CASWSGQANTGELFF
TRBV27	-	TRBJ2-1	-	TGTGCCAGCAGTTTAGTCTCTACAGGGTTGTATGGGCCAGGTGAGCAGTTCTTC	CASSLVSTGLYGPGEQFF
TRBV18	TRBD2	TRBJ2-3	-	TGTGCCAGCTCACCGACTAGCGGGAGAGACGATACGCAGTATTTT	CASSPTSGRDDTQYF
TRBV5-6	-	TRBJ2-5	-	TGTGCCAGCAGCTTGGGGCGGGGTTCAGTTGAGACCCAGTACTTC	CASSLGRGSVETQYF
TRBV30	TRBD1	TRBJ2-7	-	TGTGCCTGGAGTGTCCTCGGACAGGGGGCAAAAGAGCAGTACTTC	CAWSVLGQGAKEQYF
TRBV19	-	TRBJ2-3	-	TGTGCCAGTAGAAGCGAGATCCAGGGGGGAACGCAGTATTTT	CASRSEIQGGTQYF
TRBV11-3	-	TRBJ1-2	-	TGTGCCAGCAGCTTAGGTTCCGGGGATGGCTACACCTTC	CASSLGSGDGYTF
TRBV9	-	TRBJ2-2	-	TGTGCCAGCAGCGGGGCTAACACCGGGGAGCTGTTTTTT	CASSGANTGELFF
TRBV10-1	TRBD2	TRBJ2-2	-	TGCGCCAGCAGCGTAGCGGGGGCTGCCGGGGAGCTGTTTTTT	CASSVAGAAGELFF
TRBV7-8	-	TRBJ1-1	-	TGTGCCAGCAGCTGGCGGACCACCGGGGTGAACACTGAAGCTTTCTTT	CASSWRTTGVNTEAFF
TRBV5-6	-	TRBJ2-2	once	TGTGCCAGCACCTCCGGACTCACCGGGGAGCTGTTTTTT	CASTSGLTGELFF
TRBV11-2	-	TRBJ2-5	-	TGTGCCAGCAGCTTAGGGGGGGGCAGGGGAGAGACCCAGTACTTC	CASSLGGGRGETQYF
TRBV9	-	TRBJ2-1	-	TGTGCCAGCAACACCCTCGAGGGGGACTACAATGAGCAGTTCTTC	CASNTLEGDYNEQFF
TRBV5-1	-	TRBJ1-2	-	TGCGCCAGCAGCTTGGAGAGTCGGCAGGGTTATGGCTACACCTTC	CASSLESRQGYGYTF
TRBV28	TRBD2	TRBJ2-3	-	TGTGCCAGCAGTTTACGCCGACTAGCGGGAGCAAGCACAGATACGCAGTATTTT	CASSLRRLAGASTDTQYF
TRBV13	TRBD2	TRBJ2-7	once	TGTGCCAGCAGCAAGACTAGCGGGAGGGCCCGGGAGCAGTACTTC	CASSKTSGRAREQYF
TRBV6-1	-	TRBJ1-3	-	TGTGCCAGCAGTGAAGCGGGGGGGACTGGAAACACCATATATTTT	CASSEAGGTGNTIYF
TRBV10-2	-	TRBJ1-4	-	TGCGCCAGCAGTGAGTCGAGGCAGCTCAATGAAAAACTGTTTTTT	CASSESRQLNEKLFF
TRBV4-1	TRBD1	TRBJ2-7	-	TGCGCCAGCAGTCTCGGACAGGGGGAGGGTTACGAGCAGTACTTC	CASSLGQGEGYEQYF
TRBV6-5	-	TRBJ1-2	-	TGTGCCAGCAGTTACGGGACAAACTATGGCTACACCTTC	CASSYGTNYGYTF
TRBV5-1	TRBD1	TRBJ1-2	-	TGCGCCAGCAGCTTGCGGCAGGGGGCGGATCAGTATGGCTACACCTTC	CASSLRQGADQYGYTF
TRBV5-1	-	TRBJ2-7	-	TGCGCCAGCAGCTTCTTCCGGGACACTTCCTACGAGCAGTACTTC	CASSFFRDTSYEQYF
TRBV10-1	TRBD2	TRBJ2-1	-	TGCGCCAGCAGTGAGGCCAGCGGGAGAGCGGATGAGCAGTTCTTC	CASSEASGRADEQFF
TRBV11-2	TRBD2	TRBJ2-7	-	TGTGCCAGCAGCATACTAGCGGGACCCAACTACGAGCAGTACTTC	CASSILAGPNYEQYF
TRBV11-2	TRBD1	TRBJ1-1	once	TGTGCCAGCAGCTTGGAGAAACAGGACAGGGGGCGAACTGAAGCTTTCTTT	CASSLEKQDRGRTEAFF
TRBV5-6	TRBD2	TRBJ2-2	-	TGTGCCAGCGGGATCGGGAGCGGGAGTATCACCGGGGAGCTGTTTTTT	CASGIGSGSITGELFF
TRBV6-1	-	TRBJ1-6	-	TGTGCCAGCAGTGAGTCCAGGATTAATTCACCCCTCCACTTT	CASSESRINSPLHF
TRBV5-6	-	TRBJ1-4	-	TGTGCCAGCAGCGTCGGTATCTTTAATGAAAAACTGTTTTTT	CASSVGIFNEKLFF
TRBV7-9	-	TRBJ2-1	-	TGTGCCAGCAGCTTAGAAGGGGTTCGCAATGAGCAGTTCTTC	CASSLEGVRNEQFF
TRBV27	TRBD1	TRBJ2-3	once	TGTGCCAGCAGCACGACAGGGGACCTAGGGGCTAGGAATACTTATACGCAGTATTTT	CASSTTGDLGARNTYTQYF
TRBV28	-	TRBJ1-5	-	TGTGCCAGCAGTTTAGGAGGGGCGGGTAGCAATCAGCCCCAGCATTTT	CASSLGGAGSNQPQHF